This T cell receptor (beta chain) originates from a study of CD8 T cells in ankylosing spondylitis. Quantitative 5'-RACE with molecular barcodes produced the TCR beta libraries. A single record per CDR3 protein comes from TCRdb applying MiXCR to the 5' RACE reads. Of around 250,000 distinct CDR3 sequences in the sample, about 18% were seen once. This clonotype was seen more than once but under ten times. One junction end does not reproduce the germline sequence, and a read error may be involved. Sequenced material: blood, either unsorted or a sorted T cell fraction (not recorded which). This TCR was sampled from a male donor with ankylosing spondylitis or in good health (not recorded which).

The CDR3 DNA reads TGCAGTGTTAGAGATCTTTTCAGGGGACACTCGATCTACGAGCAGTACTTC. Translated: CSVRDLFRGHSIYEQYF. The chain is built from TRBV20-1 and TRBJ2-7; D may be TRBD1 (6 bases). This CDR3 is built from 17 residues. Germline assignment: CDR1 DFQATT and CDR2 SNEGSKA (reference sequence).